What follows describes a single TCR beta chain. Amplified TCR beta CDR3 regions came from RNA transcripts. The HTBI primer set drove a first-round RT-PCR of the TCR CDR3. Using its own MiXCR run on the multiplex PCR reads, TCRdb lists one record per CDR3 protein. The repertoire holds some 800,000 distinct CDR3 sequences, with roughly 40% as singletons. The entry originates in a study of T cells in Graves' hyperthyroidism and ophthalmopathy. After removal of 7 bases from V and 4 bases from J, the junction contained 10 bases not matched to a gene. The CDR3 length is 15 residues. Per the germline V gene, CDR1 is SGHVS and CDR2 is FQNEAQ.

The chain is built from TRBV7-8 and TRBJ1-5; TRBD1 matches at 7 bases. Sample: blood. The TCR originated in a young man with Graves' hyperthyroidism. The CDR3 spells CASNDRQGWNQPQHF. In DNA form, the CDR3 reads TGTGCCAGCAACGATAGACAGGGATGGAATCAGCCCCAGCATTTT. The full variable domain, with the rest looked up from reference TRBV7-8 and TRBJ1-5, is GAGVSQSPRYKVAKRGQDVALRCDPISGHVSLFWYQQALGQGPEFLTYFQNEAQLDKSGLPSDRFFAERPEGSVSTLKIQRTQQEDSAVYLCASNDRQGWNQPQHFGDGTRLSIL.